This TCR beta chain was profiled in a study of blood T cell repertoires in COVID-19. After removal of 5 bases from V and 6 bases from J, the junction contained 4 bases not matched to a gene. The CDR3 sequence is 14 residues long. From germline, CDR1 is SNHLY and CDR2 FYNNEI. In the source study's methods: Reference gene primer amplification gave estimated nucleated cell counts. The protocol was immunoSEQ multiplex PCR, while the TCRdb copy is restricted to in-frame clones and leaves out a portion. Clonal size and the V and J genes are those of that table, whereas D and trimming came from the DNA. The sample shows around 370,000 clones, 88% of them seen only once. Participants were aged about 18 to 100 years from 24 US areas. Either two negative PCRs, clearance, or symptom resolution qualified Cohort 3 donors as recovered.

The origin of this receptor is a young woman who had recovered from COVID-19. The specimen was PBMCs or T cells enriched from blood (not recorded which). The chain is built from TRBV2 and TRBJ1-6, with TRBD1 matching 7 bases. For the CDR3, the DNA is TGTGCCAGCAGTACAGGGGTTGGTAATTCACCCCTCCACTTT. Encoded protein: CASSTGVGNSPLHF. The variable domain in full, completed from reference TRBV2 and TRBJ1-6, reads EPEVTQTPSHQVTQMGQEVILRCVPISNHLYFYWYRQILGQKVEFLVSFYNNEISEKSEIFDDQFSVERPDGSNFTLKIRSTKLEDSAMYFCASSTGVGNSPLHFGNGTRLTVT.